The 18 T cell receptor beta chains below were found in one sample sequenced in a study of human T cells and chemical hapten exposure. The sample's time point: patch test 1, 2 weeks after DPC sensitization. As to treatment: therapeutic diphenylcyclopropenone sensitization with weekly scalp DPC. One entry per CDR3 protein, called by TCRdb with MiXCR from the RACE reads. The sample has some 80,000 distinct CDR3 sequences, roughly 10% seen once; the top ten hold roughly 4.2%. The sample consisted of whole blood, taken in connection with sensitization to the hapten diphenylcyclopropenone (DPC). These receptors originate from a woman between 50 and 59 years old with alopecia areata. Some clones in this sample may be carry-over from other donors' samples.

The chain employs TRBV19 and TRBJ2-2, with TRBD1 identical over 8 bases. Trimming took 10 bases from V and 6 from J; bases not matched to a gene: 13. The CDR3 loop spans 15 amino acids. Germline CDR1 reads LNHDA; CDR2 reads SQIVND (reference sequence). In nucleotides, the CDR3 is TGTGCCACCCATCGGACAGGGAGTTATGCCGGGGAGCTGTTTTTT. It is translated as CATHRTGSYAGELFF.

There are many counts of this clonotype. The chain carries TRBV7-9 and TRBJ1-6; maybe TRBD1 (6 bases). Trimming stripped 7 bases from V and 10 bases from J, with 20 bases between. The CDR3 loop spans 15 amino acids. Looked up from germline, CDR1 is SEHNR and CDR2 is FQNEAQ (reference sequence). The CDR3 loop reads CASTPGGGQRSPLHF. The CDR3 DNA is TGTGCCAGCACCCCCGGGGGGGGCCAACGATCACCCCTCCACTTT.

This clonotype was counted at least ten times. V is TRBV18 and J is TRBJ1-2, with 10 bases identical to TRBD1. Trimming cost V 2 bases and J 7 bases; bases outside gene matches: 7. This CDR3 comprises 15 residues. In germline, CDR1 is KGHSH, CDR2 LQKENI. This CDR3 reads CASSPAGTGVVGYTF. The CDR3 DNA follows: TGTGCCAGCTCACCAGCCGGGACAGGGGTTGTTGGCTACACCTTC. Looking up the rest from reference TRBV18 and TRBJ1-2 gives the full variable domain: NAGVMQNPRHLVRRRGQEARLRCSPMKGHSHVYWYRQLPEEGLKFMVYLQKENIIDESGMPKERFSAEFPKEGPSILRIQQVVRGDSAAYFCASSPAGTGVVGYTFGSGTRLTVV.

In the case of this clonotype: A much larger clone lies a single base off, so this may be a read error. This rearrangement joins TRBV7-3 to TRBJ2-5, with D perhaps TRBD1 or TRBD2 (5 bases each). The germline CDR1 and CDR2 sequences are SGHTA and FQGTGA. V dropped 1 base and J dropped 0 bases, with 12 bases sitting between them. The length of the CDR3 is 16 residues. Here the CDR3 reads CASSLRGSRNQETQYF. The CDR3 DNA reads as TGTGCCAGCAGCTTAAGGGGGAGCAGGAACCAAGAGACCCAGTACTTC.

This clonotype was counted ten times or more. The rearrangement links TRBV7-9 to TRBJ2-2; 10 bases agree with TRBD1. Germline assignment: CDR1 SEHNR and CDR2 FQNEAQ (reference sequence). The CDR3 consists of 16 residues. V lost 4 bases and J lost 7; bases outside the gene matches: 9. In DNA, the CDR3 is TGTGCCAGCAGCTCCGACAGGGGGCCGTTGAGCGGGGAGCTGTTTTTT. This sequence encodes CASSSDRGPLSGELFF.

A few counts support this clonotype. The chain carries TRBV14 and TRBJ2-5, with D perhaps TRBD1 or TRBD2 (5 bases each). V was pared by 4 bases and J by 4 bases, with 10 bases between. The germline CDR1 and CDR2 sequences are SGHDN and FVKESK. The CDR3 is made up of 13 amino acids. The CDR3: CASSLLRGETQYF. DNA for the CDR3: TGTGCCAGCAGCCTATTGAGGGGAGAGACCCAGTACTTC.

This clonotype was picked up a small number of times. The chain combines TRBV11-3 with TRBJ2-2; D is unclear. The ends were cut back, 3 bases at V and 0 bases at J, with 8 bases in the middle. The CDR3 totals 15 residues. The V gene's germline CDR1 is SGHNT and CDR2 YENEEA. CDR3 nucleotide sequence: TGTGCCAGCAGCTTCGCGACAACGAACACCGGGGAGCTGTTTTTT. This codes for CASSFATTNTGELFF.

V usage is TRBV12-3 or TRBV12-4 and J usage is TRBJ2-4, with 9 positions matching TRBD1. J gave up 9 bases and V 1 base, and 7 bases lay outside the gene matches. CDR3 length equals 15 residues. The CDR3, as DNA: TGTGCCAGCAGTTTAGGGGGACAGGGAAAGATCATTCAGTACTTC. Translating gives CASSLGGQGKIIQYF.

The chain joins TRBV29-1 to TRBJ2-3, with a possible D match to TRBD2 (6 bases). The CDR3 sequence is 12 residues long. CDR1 and CDR2 (germline): SQVTM, ANQGSEA. CDR3 sequence (DNA): TGCCAAGGGCGGGACCACACAGATACGCAGTATTTT. Residues: CQGRDHTDTQYF.

The chain links TRBV28 to TRBJ2-1; 9 nucleotides line up with TRBD2. Germline V gives CDR1 MDHEN, CDR2 SYDVKM. This CDR3 contains 14 residues. V gave up 2 bases and J gave up 7 bases; unmatched junction bases: 3. The CDR3 sequence is CASSLRTSGNEQFF. The CDR3 nucleotides are TGTGCCAGCAGTTTACGTACTAGCGGGAATGAGCAGTTCTTC.

The sample holds a few counts of this clonotype. The CDR3 sequence is CASSFGTGRVMSEETQYF. As DNA, the CDR3 is TGCGCCAGCAGCTTCGGGACTGGAAGAGTAATGTCTGAAGAGACCCAGTACTTC. The V and J genes are TRBV5-1 and TRBJ2-5, with D possibly being TRBD2 (6 bases). Germline CDR1 is SGHRS and CDR2 is YFSETQ. The length of the CDR3 is 18 residues. The V gene lost 2 bases and the J gene lost 3 bases, with 23 bases spanning the gap.

This clonotype has more than one count but fewer than ten. The chain combines TRBV10-3 with TRBJ1-1; D possibly corresponds to TRBD1 (6 bases). The V gene's germline CDR1 is ENHRY and CDR2 SYGVKD. The V end was cut by 3 bases, the J end by 3 bases, with 8 bases between. CDR3 size: 13 residues. The CDR3: CAISDRGDTEAFF. In DNA form, the CDR3 reads TGTGCCATCAGTGACAGGGGAGACACTGAAGCTTTCTTT.

This chain joins TRBV4-2 and TRBJ1-6; 9 bases map to TRBD1. V dropped 1 base and J dropped 5; count of bases not matched to a gene: 0. The CDR3 runs 15 residues. Germline V gene data show CDR1 as LGHNA and CDR2 as YNFKEQ. This chain's CDR3 is CASSQGDRDNSPLHF. In DNA, the CDR3 is TGTGCCAGCAGCCAAGGGGACAGGGATAATTCACCCCTCCACTTT.

This clonotype has ten or more counts. The rearrangement uses TRBV5-1 and TRBJ2-7; TRBD2 might be the D (6 bases). In germline, CDR1 is SGHRS, CDR2 YFSETQ. The V gene lost 3 bases and the J gene lost 0 bases, with 16 bases spanning the gap. This CDR3 has 16 residues. In nucleotides, the CDR3 is TGCGCCAGCAGCTCGGGCGGAGGGAAGAGCTCCTACGAGCAGTACTTC. It yields the protein CASSSGGGKSSYEQYF.

The sample holds many counts of this clonotype. This rearrangement joins TRBV28 to TRBJ1-4; possibly TRBD1 for D (6 bases). This CDR3 has 13 residues. CDR1 MDHEN and CDR2 SYDVKM come from the germline V gene. V shed 8 bases and J shed 3 bases, with 10 bases lying between them. DNA of the CDR3: TGTGCCAGCCGCTGGACAGCTAATGAAAAACTGTTTTTT. It encodes CASRWTANEKLFF.

The table lists this clonotype with a few counts. V is TRBV5-1 and J is TRBJ1-4, with D perhaps matching TRBD1 (5 bases). Trimming shortened V by 1 base and J by 2 bases, and 9 bases separated the two germline ends. CDR1 and CDR2 from the germline V gene are SGHRS and YFSETQ. The CDR3 covers 15 residues. CDR3 protein: CASSLSGTTNEKLFF. CDR3 coding DNA: TGCGCCAGCAGCTTGTCAGGGACGACTAATGAAAAACTGTTTTTT.

This clonotype was recorded at least ten times. The V call is TRBV4-3, the J call TRBJ1-1; D uncertain. V lost 0 bases, J lost 1 base, and 3 bases lay in between. CDR1 LGHNA and CDR2 YSLEER come from the germline V gene. CDR3 length: 13 residues. The chain's CDR3 is CASSQDPNTEAFF. The CDR3 bases are TGCGCCAGCAGCCAAGATCCGAACACTGAAGCTTTCTTT.

This clonotype was seen ten or more times. The genes are TRBV10-3 and TRBJ1-1; D gene ambiguous. Trimming left V 7 bases short and J 1 base short, with 10 bases between. Germline V gene lookup returns CDR1 ENHRY and CDR2 SYGVKD. This CDR3 comprises 13 residues. The CDR3 sequence: CAITVGANTEAFF. The CDR3, as DNA: TGTGCCATCACGGTCGGAGCGAACACTGAAGCTTTCTTT.